This T cell receptor delta chain was sequenced in a study of gamma delta lymphoproliferative disorders and STAT genes. Study in general: The LymphoTrack Dx TCRG Assay amplified gamma chains from at least 50 ng of genomic DNA. Delta-chain libraries followed the EuroClonality-NGS standard operating procedure.

This clone showed up many times. Antigen specificity is unknown. This likely came from a read error, as a far larger clone is one base away. The CDR3 covers 20 residues. With 5 bases clipped from V and 3 bases from J, the junction kept 21 bases outside the gene matches. Germline values: CDR1 TSWWSYY, CDR2 QGS. Genomic DNA from isolated PBMCs served as the sequencing template. Findings and limits, study-wide: Apart from two gamma clonotypes, major patient clonotypes were public. Gamma repertoires grouped patients separately from controls; delta repertoires showed no separation.

TCRdb reapplied CATT to the multiplex PCR reads. This sample has 650 to 1,000 delta-chain clones, with 1.3% to 1.5% found just once. The sequence was obtained from a human donor in good health. This chain connects TRDV1 to TRDJ1; 10 bases are shared with TRDD3. Input material: blood. The CDR3 protein is CALGKAFPRSGGYLSDKLIF. The CDR3 bases are TGTGCTCTTGGGAAGGCCTTCCCACGTTCTGGGGGATATCTATCCGATAAACTCATCTTT.